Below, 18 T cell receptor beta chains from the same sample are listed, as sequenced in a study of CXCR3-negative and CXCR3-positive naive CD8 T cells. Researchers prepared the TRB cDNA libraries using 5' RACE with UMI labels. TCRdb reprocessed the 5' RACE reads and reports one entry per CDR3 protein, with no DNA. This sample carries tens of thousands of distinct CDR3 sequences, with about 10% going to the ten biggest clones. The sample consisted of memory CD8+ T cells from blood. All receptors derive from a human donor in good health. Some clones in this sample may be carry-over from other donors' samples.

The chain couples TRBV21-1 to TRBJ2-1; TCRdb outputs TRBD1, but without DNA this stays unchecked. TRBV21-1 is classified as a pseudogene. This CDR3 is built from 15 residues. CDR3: CASTKQGMKHNEQFF.

The CDR3 is CASSLGRDTEAFF. The rearrangement links TRBV5-1 to TRBJ1-1. The CDR3 covers 13 residues. The germline gives CDR1 SGHRS, CDR2 YFSETQ.

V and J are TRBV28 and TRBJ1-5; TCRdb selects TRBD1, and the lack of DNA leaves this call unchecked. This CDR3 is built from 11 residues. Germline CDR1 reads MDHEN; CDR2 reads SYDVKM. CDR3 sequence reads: CASSGGQGGHF.

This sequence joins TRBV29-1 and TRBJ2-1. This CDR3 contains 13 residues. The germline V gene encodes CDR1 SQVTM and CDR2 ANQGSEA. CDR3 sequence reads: CSVEAAIFDEQFF.

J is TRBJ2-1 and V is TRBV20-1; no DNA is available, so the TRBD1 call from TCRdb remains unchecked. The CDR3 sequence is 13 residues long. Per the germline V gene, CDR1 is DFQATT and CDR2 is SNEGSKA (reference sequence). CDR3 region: CSASADRVYEQFF.

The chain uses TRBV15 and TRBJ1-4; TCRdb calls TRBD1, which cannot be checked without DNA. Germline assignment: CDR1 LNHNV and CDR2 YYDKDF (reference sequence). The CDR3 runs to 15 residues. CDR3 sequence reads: CATSRDRRGNEKLFF.

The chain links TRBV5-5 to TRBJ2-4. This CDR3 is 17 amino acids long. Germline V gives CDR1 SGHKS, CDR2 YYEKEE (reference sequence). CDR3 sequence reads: CASSRSKRRLAKNIQYF. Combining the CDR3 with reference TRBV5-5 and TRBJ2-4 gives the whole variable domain DAGVTQSPTHLIKTRGQQVTLRCSPISGHKSVSWYQQVLGQGPQFIFQYYEKEERGRGNFPDRFSARQFPNYSSELNVNALLLGDSALYLCASSRSKRRLAKNIQYFGAGTRLSVL.

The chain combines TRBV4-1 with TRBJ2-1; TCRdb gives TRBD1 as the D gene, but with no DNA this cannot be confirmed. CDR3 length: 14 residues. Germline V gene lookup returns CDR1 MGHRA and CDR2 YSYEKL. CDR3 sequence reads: CASSQGDRDNEQFF.

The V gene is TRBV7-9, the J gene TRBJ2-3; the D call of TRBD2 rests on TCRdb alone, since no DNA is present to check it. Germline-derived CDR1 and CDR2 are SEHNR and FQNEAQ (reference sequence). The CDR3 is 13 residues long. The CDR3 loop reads CASSSGGSDTQYF.

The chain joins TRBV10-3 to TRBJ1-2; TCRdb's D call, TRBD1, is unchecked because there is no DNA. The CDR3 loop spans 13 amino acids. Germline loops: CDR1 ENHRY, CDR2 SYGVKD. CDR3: CATLGKGFYGYTF.

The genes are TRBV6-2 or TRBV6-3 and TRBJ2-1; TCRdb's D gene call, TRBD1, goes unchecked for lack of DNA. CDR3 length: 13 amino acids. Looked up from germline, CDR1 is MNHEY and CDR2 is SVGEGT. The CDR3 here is CAIAGQGSNEQFF.

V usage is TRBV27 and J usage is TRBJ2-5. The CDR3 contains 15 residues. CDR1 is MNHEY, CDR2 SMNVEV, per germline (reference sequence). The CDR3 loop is CASRPLTGFQETQYF.

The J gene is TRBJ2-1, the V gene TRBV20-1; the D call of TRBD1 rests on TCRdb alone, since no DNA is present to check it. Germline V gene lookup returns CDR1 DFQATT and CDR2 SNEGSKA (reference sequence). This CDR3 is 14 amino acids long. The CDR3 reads CSASGMSSYNEQFF.

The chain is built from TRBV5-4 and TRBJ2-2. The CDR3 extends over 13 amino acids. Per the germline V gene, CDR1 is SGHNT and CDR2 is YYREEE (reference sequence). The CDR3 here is CASSSRVSGELFF.

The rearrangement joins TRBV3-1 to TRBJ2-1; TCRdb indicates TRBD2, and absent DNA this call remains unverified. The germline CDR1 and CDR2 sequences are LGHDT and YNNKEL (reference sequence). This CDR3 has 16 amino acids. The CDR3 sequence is CASSPGTSGPYNEQFF.

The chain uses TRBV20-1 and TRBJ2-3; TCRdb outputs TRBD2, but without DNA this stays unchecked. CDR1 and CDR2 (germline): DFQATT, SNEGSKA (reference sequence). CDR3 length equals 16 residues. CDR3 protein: CSTTETGTSGGATQYF.

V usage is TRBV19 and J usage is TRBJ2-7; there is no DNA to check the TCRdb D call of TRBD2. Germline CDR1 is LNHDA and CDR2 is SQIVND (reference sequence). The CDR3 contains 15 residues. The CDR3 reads CASSIALAGRNEQYF. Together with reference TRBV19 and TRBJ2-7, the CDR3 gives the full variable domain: DGGITQSPKYLFRKEGQNVTLSCEQNLNHDAMYWYRQDPGQGLRLIYYSQIVNDFQKGDIAEGYSVSREKKESFPLTVTSAQKNPTAFYLCASSIALAGRNEQYFGPGTRLTVT.

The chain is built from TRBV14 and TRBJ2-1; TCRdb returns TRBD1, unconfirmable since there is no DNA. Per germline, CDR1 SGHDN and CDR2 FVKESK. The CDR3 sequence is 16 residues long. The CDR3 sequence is CASSGTENPFYNEQFF.